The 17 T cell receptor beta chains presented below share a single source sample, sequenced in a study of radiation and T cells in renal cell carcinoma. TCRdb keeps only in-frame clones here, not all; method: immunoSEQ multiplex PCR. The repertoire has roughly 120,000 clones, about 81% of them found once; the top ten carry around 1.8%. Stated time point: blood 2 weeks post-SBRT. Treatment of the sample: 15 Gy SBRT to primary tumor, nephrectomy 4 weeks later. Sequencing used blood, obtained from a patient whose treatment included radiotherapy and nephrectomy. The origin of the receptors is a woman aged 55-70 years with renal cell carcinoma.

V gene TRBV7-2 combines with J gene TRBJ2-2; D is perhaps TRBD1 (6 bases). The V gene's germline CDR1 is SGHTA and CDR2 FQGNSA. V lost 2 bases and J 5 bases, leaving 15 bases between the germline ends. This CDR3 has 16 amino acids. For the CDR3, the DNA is TGTGCCAGCAGCTTATTCCAGGGGCGTACGACCGGGGAGCTGTTTTTT. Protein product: CASSLFQGRTTGELFF.

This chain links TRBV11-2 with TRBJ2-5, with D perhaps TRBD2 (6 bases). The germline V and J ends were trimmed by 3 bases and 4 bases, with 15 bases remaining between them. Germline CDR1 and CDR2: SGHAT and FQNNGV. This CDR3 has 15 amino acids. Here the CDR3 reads CASSFLGGLGETQYF. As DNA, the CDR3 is TGTGCCAGCAGCTTTTTAGGAGGGTTAGGAGAGACCCAGTACTTC.

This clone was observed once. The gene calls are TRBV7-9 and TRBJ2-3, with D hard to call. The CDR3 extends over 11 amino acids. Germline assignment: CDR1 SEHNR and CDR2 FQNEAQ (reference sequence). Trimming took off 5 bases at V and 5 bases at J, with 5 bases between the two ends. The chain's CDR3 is CASSPVDTQYF. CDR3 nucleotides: TGTGCCAGCAGCCCAGTAGATACGCAGTATTTT.

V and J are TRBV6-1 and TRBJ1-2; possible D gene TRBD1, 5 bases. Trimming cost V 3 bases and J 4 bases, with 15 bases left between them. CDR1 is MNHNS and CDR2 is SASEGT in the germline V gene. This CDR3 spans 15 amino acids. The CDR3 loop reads CASSDGGSGGYGYTF. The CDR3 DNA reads TGTGCCAGCAGTGACGGCGGGTCGGGGGGCTATGGCTACACCTTC.

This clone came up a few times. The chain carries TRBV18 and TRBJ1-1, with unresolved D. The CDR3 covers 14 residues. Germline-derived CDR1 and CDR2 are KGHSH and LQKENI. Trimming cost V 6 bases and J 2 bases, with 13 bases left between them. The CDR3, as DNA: TGTGCCAGCTCCTCTGGGGTGGGCAACACTGAAGCTTTCTTT. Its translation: CASSSGVGNTEAFF.

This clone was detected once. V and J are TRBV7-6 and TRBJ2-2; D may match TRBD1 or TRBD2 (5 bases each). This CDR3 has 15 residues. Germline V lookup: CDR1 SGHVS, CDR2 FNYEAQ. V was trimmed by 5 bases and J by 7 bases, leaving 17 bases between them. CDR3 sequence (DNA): TGTGCCAGCAGCACCCCTCGAGGGGCGGGCGGGGAGCTGTTTTTT. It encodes CASSTPRGAGGELFF.

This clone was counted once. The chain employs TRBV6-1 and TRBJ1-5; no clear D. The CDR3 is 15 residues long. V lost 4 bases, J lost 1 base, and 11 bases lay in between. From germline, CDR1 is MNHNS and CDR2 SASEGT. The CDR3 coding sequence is TGTGCCAGCAGTGCCCAGACGGAGAGCAATCAGCCCCAGCATTTT. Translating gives CASSAQTESNQPQHF.

The CDR3 is CASTWDSDFSGNIQYF. CDR3 nucleotides: TGCGCCAGCACTTGGGACTCAGATTTTAGCGGCAACATTCAGTACTTC. The chain employs TRBV10-2 and TRBJ2-4; D might be TRBD2 (6 bases). Germline CDR1 and CDR2: WSHSY and SAAADI. The V end lost 7 bases, the J end lost 7 bases, and 23 bases lay between the germline ends. CDR3 length: 16 residues.

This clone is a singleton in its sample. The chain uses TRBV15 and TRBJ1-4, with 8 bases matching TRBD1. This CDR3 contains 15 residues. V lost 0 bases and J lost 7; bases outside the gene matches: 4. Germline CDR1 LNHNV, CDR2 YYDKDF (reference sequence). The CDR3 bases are TGTGCCACCAGCAGAGAAGGACAGGGAGGTGAAAAACTGTTTTTT. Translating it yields CATSREGQGGEKLFF.

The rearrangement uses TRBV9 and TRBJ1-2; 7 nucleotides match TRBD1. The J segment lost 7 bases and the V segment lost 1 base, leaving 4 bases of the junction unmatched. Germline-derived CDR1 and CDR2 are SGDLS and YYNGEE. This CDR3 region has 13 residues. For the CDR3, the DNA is TGTGCCAGCAGCGTACAACAGGGGTTTGGCTACACCTTC. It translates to CASSVQQGFGYTF.

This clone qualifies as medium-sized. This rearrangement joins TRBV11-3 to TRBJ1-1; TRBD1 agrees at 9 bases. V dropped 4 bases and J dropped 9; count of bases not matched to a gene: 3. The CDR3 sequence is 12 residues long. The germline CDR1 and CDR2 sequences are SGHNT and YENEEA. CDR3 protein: CASSSDRGKAFF. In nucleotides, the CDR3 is TGTGCCAGCAGCTCGGACAGGGGAAAAGCTTTCTTT. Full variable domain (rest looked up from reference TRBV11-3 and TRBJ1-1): EAGVVQSPRYKIIEKKQPVAFWCNPISGHNTLYWYLQNLGQGPELLIRYENEEAVDDSQLPKDRFSAERLKGVDSTLKIQPAELGDSAVYLCASSSDRGKAFFGQGTRLTVV.

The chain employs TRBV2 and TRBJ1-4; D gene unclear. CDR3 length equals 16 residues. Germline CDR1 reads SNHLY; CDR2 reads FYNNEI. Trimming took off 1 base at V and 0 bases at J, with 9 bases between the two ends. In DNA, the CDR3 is TGTGCCAGCAGTGAAGACAGACCCTCAACTAATGAAAAACTGTTTTTT. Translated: CASSEDRPSTNEKLFF. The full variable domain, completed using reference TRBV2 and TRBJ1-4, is EPEVTQTPSHQVTQMGQEVILRCVPISNHLYFYWYRQILGQKVEFLVSFYNNEISEKSEIFDDQFSVERPDGSNFTLKIRSTKLEDSAMYFCASSEDRPSTNEKLFFGSGTQLSVL.

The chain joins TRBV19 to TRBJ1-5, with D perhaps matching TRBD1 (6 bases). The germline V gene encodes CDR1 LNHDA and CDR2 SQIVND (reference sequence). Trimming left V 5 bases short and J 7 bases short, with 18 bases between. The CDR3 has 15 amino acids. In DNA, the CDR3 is TGTGCCAGTAGTCTCCATGTCAGGGGCGGGCAGCCCCAGCATTTT. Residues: CASSLHVRGGQPQHF.

The CDR3 DNA follows: TGTGCCAGCAGGGATAGACGTACTGAAGCTTTCTTT. Its protein product is CASRDRRTEAFF. The chain links TRBV6-6 to TRBJ1-1; D ambiguous. V was pared by 6 bases and J by 5 bases, with 10 bases between. Germline assignment: CDR1 MNHNY and CDR2 SVGAGI (reference sequence). This CDR3 region has 12 residues.

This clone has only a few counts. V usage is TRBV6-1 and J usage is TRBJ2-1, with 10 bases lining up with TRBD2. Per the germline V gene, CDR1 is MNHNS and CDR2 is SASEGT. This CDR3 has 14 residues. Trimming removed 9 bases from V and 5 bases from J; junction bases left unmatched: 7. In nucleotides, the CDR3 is TGTGCCAGTATTAGCGGGGGGCAAGACAATGAGCAGTTCTTC. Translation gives CASISGGQDNEQFF.

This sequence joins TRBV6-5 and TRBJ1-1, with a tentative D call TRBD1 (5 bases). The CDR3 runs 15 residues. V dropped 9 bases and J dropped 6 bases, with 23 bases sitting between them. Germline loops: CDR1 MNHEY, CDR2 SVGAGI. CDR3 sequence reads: CASSSLGAGFPEAFF. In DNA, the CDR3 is TGTGCCAGTTCTTCCCTCGGGGCGGGGTTCCCTGAAGCTTTCTTT.

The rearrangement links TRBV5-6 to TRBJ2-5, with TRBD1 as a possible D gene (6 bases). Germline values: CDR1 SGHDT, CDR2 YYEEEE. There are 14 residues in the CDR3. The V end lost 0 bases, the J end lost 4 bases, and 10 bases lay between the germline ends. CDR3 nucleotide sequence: TGTGCCAGCAGCTTGGTGAACAGGGCAGAGACCCAGTACTTC. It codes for CASSLVNRAETQYF. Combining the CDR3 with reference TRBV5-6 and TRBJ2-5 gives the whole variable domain DAGVTQSPTHLIKTRGQQVTLRCSPKSGHDTVSWYQQALGQGPQFIFQYYEEEERQRGNFPDRFSGHQFPNYSSELNVNALLLGDSALYLCASSLVNRAETQYFGPGTRLLVL.